This T cell receptor (beta chain) was found in a study of blood T cell repertoires in COVID-19. The CDR3 has 16 residues. V was shortened by 4 bases and J by 0 bases, with 13 bases between the two germline ends. Germline CDR1 LGHNA, CDR2 YSLEER. Using immunoSEQ multiplex PCR, the repertoire was profiled, and TCRdb retains in-frame clones only, with some absent. The table lists fewer than 85,000 clones, more than 80% of them singletons. V usage is TRBV4-3 and J usage is TRBJ1-3; possible D gene TRBD1, 6 bases. The sequence was collected from a man at least 80 years old with acute or convalescent COVID-19. Sequencing was done on a sample of peripheral blood. As DNA, the CDR3 is TGCGCCAGCAGCCTCCGGGGGGCAGCCTCTGGAAACACCATATATTTT. Its translation: CASSLRGAASGNTIYF.